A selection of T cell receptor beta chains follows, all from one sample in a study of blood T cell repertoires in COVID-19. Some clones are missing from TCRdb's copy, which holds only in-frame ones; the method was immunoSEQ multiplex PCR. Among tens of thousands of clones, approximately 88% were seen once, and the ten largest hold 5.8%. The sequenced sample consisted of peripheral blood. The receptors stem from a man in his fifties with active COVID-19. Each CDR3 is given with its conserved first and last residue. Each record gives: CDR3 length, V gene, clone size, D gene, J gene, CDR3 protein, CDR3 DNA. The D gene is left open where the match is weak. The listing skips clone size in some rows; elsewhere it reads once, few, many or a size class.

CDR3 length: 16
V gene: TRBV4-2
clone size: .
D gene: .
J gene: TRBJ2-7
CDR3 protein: CASSQEGGERGFEQYF
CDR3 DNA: TGTGCCAGCAGCCAAGAAGGCGGGGAAAGAGGATTCGAGCAGTACTTC

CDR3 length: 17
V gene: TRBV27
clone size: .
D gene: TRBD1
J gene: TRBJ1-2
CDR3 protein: CASSFFPQGSRVYGYTF
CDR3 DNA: TGTGCCAGCAGTTTCTTCCCACAGGGGAGTCGTGTCTATGGCTACACCTTC

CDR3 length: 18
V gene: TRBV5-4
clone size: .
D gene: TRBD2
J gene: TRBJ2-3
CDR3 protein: CASSLGTSGGLGTDTQYF
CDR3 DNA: TGTGCCAGCAGCCTCGGGACTAGCGGGGGGCTAGGCACAGATACGCAGTATTTT

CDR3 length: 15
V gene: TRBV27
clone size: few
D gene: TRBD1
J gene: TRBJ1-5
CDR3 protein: CASAGTGVFGQPQHF
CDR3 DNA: TGTGCCAGCGCCGGGACAGGGGTCTTCGGACAGCCCCAGCATTTT

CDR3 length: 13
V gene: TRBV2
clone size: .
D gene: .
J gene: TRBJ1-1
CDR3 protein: CASNFNRNTEAFF
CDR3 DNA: TGTGCCAGCAATTTTAATAGGAACACTGAAGCTTTCTTT

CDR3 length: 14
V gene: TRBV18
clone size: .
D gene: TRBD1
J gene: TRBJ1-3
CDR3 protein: CASSLTGDGNTIYF
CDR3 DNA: TGTGCCAGCTCTCTGACAGGGGACGGAAACACCATATATTTT

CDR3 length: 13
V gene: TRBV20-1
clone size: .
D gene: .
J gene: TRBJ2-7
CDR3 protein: CSASKDTTYEQYF
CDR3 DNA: TGCAGTGCTAGTAAGGACACAACCTACGAGCAGTACTTC

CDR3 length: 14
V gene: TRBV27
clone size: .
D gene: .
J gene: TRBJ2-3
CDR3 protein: CASKPLASTDTQYF
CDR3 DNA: TGTGCCAGCAAGCCGCTAGCGAGCACAGATACGCAGTATTTT

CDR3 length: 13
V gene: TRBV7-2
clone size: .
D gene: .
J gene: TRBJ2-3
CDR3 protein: CASSRGSTDTQYF
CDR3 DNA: TGTGCCAGCAGCCGCGGTAGCACAGATACGCAGTATTTT

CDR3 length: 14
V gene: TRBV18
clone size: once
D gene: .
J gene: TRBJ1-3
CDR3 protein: CASSRGTSGNTIYF
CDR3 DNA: TGTGCCAGCTCACGAGGGACTTCAGGAAACACCATATATTTT

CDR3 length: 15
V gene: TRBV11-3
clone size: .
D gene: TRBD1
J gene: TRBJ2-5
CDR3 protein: CASSLTAGGQETQYF
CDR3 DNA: TGTGCCAGCAGCTTAACCGCAGGGGGCCAAGAGACCCAGTACTTC

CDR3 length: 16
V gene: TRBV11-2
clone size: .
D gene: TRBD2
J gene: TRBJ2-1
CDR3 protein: CASSSGTSGGINEQFF
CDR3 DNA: TGTGCCAGCAGCTCGGGGACTAGCGGGGGGATCAATGAGCAGTTCTTC

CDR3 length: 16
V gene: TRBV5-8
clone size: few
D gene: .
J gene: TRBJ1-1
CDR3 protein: CASSLGAARPNTEAFF
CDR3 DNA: TGTGCCAGCAGCTTGGGGGCAGCTCGCCCGAACACTGAAGCTTTCTTT

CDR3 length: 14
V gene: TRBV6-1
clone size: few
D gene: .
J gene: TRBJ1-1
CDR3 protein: CASSDAGSSTEAFF
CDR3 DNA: TGTGCCAGCAGTGATGCAGGGTCCAGCACTGAAGCTTTCTTT

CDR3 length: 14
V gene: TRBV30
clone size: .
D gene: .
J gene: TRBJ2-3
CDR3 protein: CAWSYGGGRDTQYF
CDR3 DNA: TGTGCCTGGAGTTATGGGGGGGGCAGAGATACGCAGTATTTT

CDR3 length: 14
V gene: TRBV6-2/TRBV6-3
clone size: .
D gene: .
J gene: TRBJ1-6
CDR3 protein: CASSYKIYGSPLHF
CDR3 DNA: TGTGCCAGCAGTTACAAGATATACGGTTCACCCCTCCACTTT

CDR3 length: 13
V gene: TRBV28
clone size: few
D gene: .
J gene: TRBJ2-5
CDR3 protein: CASRGNDEEGQYF
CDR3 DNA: TGTGCCAGCAGGGGCAACGACGAGGAGGGCCAGTACTTC

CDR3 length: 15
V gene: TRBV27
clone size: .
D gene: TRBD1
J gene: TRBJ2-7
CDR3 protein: CASSMFWDRYYEQYF
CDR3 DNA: TGTGCCAGCAGTATGTTCTGGGACAGGTACTACGAGCAGTACTTC

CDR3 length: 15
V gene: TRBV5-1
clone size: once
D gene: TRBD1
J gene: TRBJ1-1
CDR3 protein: CASSPTGGEGTEAFF
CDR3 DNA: TGCGCCAGCAGCCCGACAGGGGGCGAGGGCACTGAAGCTTTCTTT

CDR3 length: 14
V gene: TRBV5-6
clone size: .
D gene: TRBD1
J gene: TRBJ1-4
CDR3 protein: CASSFRGMEEKLFF
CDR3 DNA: TGTGCCAGCAGCTTCAGGGGGATGGAGGAAAAACTGTTTTTT

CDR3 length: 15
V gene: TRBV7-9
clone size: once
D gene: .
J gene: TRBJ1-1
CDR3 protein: CASETRDMLNTEAFF
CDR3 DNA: TGTGCCAGTGAGACCCGGGACATGCTGAACACTGAAGCTTTCTTT

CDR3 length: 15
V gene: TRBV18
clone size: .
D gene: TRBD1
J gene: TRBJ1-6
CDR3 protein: CASSPGQGASSPLHF
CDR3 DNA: TGTGCCAGCTCACCGGGACAGGGGGCCAGCTCACCCCTCCACTTT

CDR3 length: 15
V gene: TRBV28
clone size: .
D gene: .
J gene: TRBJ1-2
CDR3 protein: CASSFPQVQAYGYTF
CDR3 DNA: TGTGCCAGCAGTTTCCCACAGGTACAGGCCTATGGCTACACCTTC

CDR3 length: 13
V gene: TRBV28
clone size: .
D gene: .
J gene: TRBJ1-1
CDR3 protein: CASSRSENTEAFF
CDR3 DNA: TGTGCCAGCAGTCGATCAGAGAACACTGAAGCTTTCTTT

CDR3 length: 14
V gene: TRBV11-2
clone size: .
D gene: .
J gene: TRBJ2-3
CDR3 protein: CASSPEGGSDTQYF
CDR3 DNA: TGTGCCAGCAGCCCAGAGGGGGGGTCAGATACGCAGTATTTT

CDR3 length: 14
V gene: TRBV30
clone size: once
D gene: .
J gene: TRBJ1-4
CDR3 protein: CAMGAGTRNEKLFF
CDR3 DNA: TGTGCTATGGGCGCGGGGACTAGAAATGAAAAACTGTTTTTT

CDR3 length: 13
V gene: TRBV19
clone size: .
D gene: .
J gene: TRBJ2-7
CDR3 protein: CASSMMSSYEQYF
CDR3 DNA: TGTGCCAGTAGTATGATGAGCTCCTACGAGCAGTACTTC

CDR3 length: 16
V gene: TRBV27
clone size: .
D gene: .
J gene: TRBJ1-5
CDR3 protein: CASSLLGPTYNQPQHF
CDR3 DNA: TGTGCCAGCAGTTTATTGGGGCCCACTTACAATCAGCCCCAGCATTTT

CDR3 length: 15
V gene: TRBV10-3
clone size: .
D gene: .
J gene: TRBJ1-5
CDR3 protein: CAISESNGDRGNQHF
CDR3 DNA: TGTGCCATCAGTGAGTCGAATGGTGACAGAGGCAACCAGCATTTT

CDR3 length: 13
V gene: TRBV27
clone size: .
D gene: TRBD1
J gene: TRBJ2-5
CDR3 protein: CASSWDREETQYF
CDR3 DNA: TGTGCCAGCAGTTGGGACAGAGAAGAGACCCAGTACTTC

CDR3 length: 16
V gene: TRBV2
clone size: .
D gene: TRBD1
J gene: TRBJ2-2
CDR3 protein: CASSELGQGKTGELFF
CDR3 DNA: TGTGCCAGCAGTGAACTCGGACAGGGAAAAACCGGGGAGCTGTTTTTT

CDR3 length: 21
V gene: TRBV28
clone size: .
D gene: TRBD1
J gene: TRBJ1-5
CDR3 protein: CASSFLFDRTGGMVSNQPQHF
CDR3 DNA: TGTGCCAGCAGTTTCCTTTTCGACCGGACAGGGGGCATGGTAAGCAATCAGCCCCAGCATTTT

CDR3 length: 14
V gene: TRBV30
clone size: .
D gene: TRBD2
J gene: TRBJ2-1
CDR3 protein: CAWSVGGTNNEQFF
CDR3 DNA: TGTGCCTGGAGTGTTGGCGGGACTAACAATGAGCAGTTCTTC

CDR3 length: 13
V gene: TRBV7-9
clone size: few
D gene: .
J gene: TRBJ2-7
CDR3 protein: CASSLPPRDEQYF
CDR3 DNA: TGTGCCAGCAGCTTACCGCCACGAGACGAGCAGTACTTC

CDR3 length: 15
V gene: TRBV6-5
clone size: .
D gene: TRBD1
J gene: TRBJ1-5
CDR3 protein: CASSYDRASNQPQHF
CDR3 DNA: TGTGCCAGCAGTTACGACAGGGCTAGCAATCAGCCCCAGCATTTT

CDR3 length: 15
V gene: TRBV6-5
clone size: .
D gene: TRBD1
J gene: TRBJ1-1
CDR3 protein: CASSSSTGVETEAFF
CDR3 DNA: TGTGCCAGCAGTTCATCAACAGGGGTGGAGACTGAAGCTTTCTTT

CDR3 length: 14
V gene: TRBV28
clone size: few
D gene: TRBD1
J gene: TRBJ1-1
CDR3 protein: CAAWTGLMNTEAFF
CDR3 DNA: TGTGCCGCCTGGACAGGGCTCATGAACACTGAAGCTTTCTTT

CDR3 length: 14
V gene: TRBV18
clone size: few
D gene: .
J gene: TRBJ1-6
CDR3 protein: CASSPPTENSPLHF
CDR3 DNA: TGTGCCAGCTCACCACCGACGGAGAATTCACCCCTCCACTTT

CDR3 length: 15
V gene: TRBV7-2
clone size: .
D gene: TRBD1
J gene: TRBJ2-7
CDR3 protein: CASSRATGGSYEQYF
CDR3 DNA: TGTGCCAGCAGCCGGGCGACAGGGGGCTCGTACGAGCAGTACTTC

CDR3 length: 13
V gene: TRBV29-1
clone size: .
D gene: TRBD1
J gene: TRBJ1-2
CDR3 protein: CSALYRGVSGYTF
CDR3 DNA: TGCAGCGCGCTGTACAGGGGAGTTAGTGGCTACACCTTC

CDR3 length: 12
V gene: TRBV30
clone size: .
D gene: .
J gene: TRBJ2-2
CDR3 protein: CAWSRGSGELFF
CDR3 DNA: TGTGCCTGGAGCAGGGGTTCCGGGGAGCTGTTTTTT

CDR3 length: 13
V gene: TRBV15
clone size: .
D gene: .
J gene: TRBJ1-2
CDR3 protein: CATSPGGDYGYTF
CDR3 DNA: TGTGCCACCAGCCCCGGGGGGGACTATGGCTACACCTTC

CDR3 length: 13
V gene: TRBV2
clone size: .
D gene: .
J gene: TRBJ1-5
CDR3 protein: CASSEGTVQPQHF
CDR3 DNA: TGTGCCAGCAGTGAAGGGACAGTTCAGCCCCAGCATTTT

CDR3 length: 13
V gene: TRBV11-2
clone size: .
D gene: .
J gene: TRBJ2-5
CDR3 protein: CASSHGQLETQYF
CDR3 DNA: TGTGCCAGCAGCCACGGACAGCTAGAGACCCAGTACTTC

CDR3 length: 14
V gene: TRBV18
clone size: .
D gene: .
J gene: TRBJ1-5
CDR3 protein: CASSPEGMNQPQHF
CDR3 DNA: TGTGCCAGCTCACCGGAGGGGATGAATCAGCCCCAGCATTTT

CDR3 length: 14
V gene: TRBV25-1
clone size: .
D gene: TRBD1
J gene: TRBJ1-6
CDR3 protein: CASSETGGDPPLHF
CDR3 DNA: TGTGCCAGCAGTGAGACAGGGGGTGATCCACCCCTCCACTTT

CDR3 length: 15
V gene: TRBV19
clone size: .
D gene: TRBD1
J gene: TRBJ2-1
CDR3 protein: CASSNPGQGLNEQFF
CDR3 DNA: TGTGCCAGTAGTAACCCGGGACAGGGACTCAATGAGCAGTTCTTC

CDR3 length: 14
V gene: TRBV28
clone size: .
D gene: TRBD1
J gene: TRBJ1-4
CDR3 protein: CASSHGDRAEKLFF
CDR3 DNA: TGTGCCAGCAGTCACGGGGACAGGGCTGAAAAACTGTTTTTT

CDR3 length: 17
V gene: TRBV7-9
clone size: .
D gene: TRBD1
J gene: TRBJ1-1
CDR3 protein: CASSLDRGRGTKTEAFF
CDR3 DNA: TGTGCCAGCAGCTTAGACAGGGGGCGAGGAACCAAGACTGAAGCTTTCTTT

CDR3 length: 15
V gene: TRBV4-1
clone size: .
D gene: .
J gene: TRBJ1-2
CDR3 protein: CASSLALQAVYGYTF
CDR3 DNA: TGCGCCAGCAGCCTTGCGCTCCAGGCTGTCTATGGCTACACCTTC